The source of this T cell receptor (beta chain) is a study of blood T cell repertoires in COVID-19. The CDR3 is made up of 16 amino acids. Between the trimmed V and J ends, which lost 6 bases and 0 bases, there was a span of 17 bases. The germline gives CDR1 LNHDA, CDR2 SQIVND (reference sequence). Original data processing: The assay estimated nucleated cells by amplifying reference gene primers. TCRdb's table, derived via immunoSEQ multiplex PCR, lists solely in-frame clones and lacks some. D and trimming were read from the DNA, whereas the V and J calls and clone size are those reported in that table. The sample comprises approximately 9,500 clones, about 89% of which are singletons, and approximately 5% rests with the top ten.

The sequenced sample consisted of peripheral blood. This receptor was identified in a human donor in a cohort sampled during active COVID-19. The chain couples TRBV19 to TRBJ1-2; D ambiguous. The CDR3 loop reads CASRMTTYSPNYGYTF. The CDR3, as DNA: TGTGCCAGTAGAATGACAACTTATTCTCCTAACTATGGCTACACCTTC. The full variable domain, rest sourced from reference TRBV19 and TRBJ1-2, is DGGITQSPKYLFRKEGQNVTLSCEQNLNHDAMYWYRQDPGQGLRLIYYSQIVNDFQKGDIAEGYSVSREKKESFPLTVTSAQKNPTAFYLCASRMTTYSPNYGYTFGSGTRLTVV.